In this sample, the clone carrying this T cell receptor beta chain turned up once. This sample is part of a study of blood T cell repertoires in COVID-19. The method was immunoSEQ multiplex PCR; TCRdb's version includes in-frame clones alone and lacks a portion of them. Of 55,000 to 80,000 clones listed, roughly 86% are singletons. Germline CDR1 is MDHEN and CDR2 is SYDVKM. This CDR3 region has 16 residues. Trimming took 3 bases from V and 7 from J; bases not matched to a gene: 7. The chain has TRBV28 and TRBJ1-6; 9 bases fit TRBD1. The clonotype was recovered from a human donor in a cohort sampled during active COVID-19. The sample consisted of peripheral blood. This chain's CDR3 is CASSLYGTGKNSPLHF. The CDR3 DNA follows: TGTGCCAGCAGTTTGTACGGGACAGGGAAAAATTCACCCCTCCACTTT. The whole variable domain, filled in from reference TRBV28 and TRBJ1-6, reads DVKVTQSSRYLVKRTGEKVFLECVQDMDHENMFWYRQDPGLGLRLIYFSYDVKMKEKGDIPEGYSVSREKKERFSLILESASTNQTSMYLCASSLYGTGKNSPLHFGNGTRLTVT.